A single TCR beta chain is shown here with its context. The antigen remains undetermined. Germline and junction disagree at one end, which may indicate a read error. This sample is part of a study of tumor and adjacent non-tumor tissue in lung cancer. At the level of the study: Patients comprised about a dozen adenocarcinoma, 2 squamous cell carcinoma and 1 small cell lung cancer. The study, taken as a whole, reports: Tumor TCR diversity, when higher, was linked to shorter survival.

The template was RNA from unsorted bulk tissue. Distant lung tissue was collected more than 3 cm away from the tumor edge. Germline CDR1 SEHNR, CDR2 FQNEAQ (reference sequence). The length of the CDR3 is 15 residues. The library came from three nested PCR rounds adapted from ARM-PCR protocols. TCRdb ran MiXCR on the multiplex PCR reads and lists one entry per CDR3 protein. The sample consists of approximately 66,000 distinct CDR3 sequences, around 61% of them appearing once. The source is a man aged 65 to 79 with non-small cell lung cancer. Source material: distant non-tumor lung tissue. The rearrangement uses TRBV7-9 and TRBJ1-2; possible D gene TRBD1, 6 bases. The chain's CDR3 is CTSSLAMDSMNGYTF. DNA for the CDR3: TGTACCAGCAGCTTAGCTATGGACAGCATGAATGGCTACACCTTT.